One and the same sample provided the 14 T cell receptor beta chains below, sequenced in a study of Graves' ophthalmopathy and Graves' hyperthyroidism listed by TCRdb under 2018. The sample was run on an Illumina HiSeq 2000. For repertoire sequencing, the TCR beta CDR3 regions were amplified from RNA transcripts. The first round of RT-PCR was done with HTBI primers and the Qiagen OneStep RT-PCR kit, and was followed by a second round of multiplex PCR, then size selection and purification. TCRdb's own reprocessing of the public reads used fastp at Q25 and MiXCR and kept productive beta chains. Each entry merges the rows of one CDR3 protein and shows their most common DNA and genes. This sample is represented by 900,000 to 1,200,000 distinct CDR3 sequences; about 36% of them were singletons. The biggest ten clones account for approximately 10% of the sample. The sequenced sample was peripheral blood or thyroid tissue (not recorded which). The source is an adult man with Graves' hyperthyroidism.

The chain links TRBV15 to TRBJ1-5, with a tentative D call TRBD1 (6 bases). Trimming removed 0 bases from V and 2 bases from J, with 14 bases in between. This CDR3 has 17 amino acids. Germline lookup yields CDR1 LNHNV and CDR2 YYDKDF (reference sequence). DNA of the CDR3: TGTGCCACCAGCAGAGATGGGGGGACATTTGGCAATCAGCCCCAGCATTTT. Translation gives CATSRDGGTFGNQPQHF.

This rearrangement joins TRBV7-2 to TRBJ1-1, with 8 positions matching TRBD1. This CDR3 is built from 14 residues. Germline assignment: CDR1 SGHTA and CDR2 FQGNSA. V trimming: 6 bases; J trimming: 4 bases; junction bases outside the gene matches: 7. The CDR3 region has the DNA TGTGCCAGCAGTTCCGGGACAGGCCCCACTGAAGCTTTCTTT. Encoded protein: CASSSGTGPTEAFF.

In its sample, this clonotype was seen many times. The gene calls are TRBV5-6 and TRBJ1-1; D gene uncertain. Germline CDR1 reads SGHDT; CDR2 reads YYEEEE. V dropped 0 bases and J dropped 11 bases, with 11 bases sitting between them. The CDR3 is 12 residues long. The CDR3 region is CASSLGGGNAFF. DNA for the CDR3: TGTGCCAGCAGCTTGGGTGGAGGTAACGCTTTCTTT.

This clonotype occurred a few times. CDR3 DNA: TGTGCCAGCAGGACAGGGGCCTACTTGGGTGAGCAGTACTTC. This sequence encodes CASRTGAYLGEQYF. V usage is TRBV28 and J usage is TRBJ2-7; TRBD1 matches 8 bases. V trimming: 6 bases; J trimming: 7 bases; junction bases outside the gene matches: 11. Germline values: CDR1 MDHEN, CDR2 SYDVKM. CDR3 length: 14 amino acids.

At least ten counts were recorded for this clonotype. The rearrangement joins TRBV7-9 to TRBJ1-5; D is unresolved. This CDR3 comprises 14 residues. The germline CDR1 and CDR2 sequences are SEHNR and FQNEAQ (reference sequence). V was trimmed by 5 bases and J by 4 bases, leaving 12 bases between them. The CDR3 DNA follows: TGTGCCAGCAGCCCAGCAGGACTGAATCAGCCCCAGCATTTT. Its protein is CASSPAGLNQPQHF.

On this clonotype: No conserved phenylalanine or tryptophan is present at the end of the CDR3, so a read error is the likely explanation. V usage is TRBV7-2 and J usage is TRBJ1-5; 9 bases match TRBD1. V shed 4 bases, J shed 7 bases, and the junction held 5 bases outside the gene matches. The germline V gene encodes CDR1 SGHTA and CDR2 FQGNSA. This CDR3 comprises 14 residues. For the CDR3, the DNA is TGTGCCAGCAGCTCCTCGGGACAGGGACAGCCCCAGCATCTT. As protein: CASSSSGQGQPQHL.

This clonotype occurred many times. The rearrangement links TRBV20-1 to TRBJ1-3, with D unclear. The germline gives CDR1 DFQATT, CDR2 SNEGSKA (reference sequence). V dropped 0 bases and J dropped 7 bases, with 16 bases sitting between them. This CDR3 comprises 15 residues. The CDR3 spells CSARDLISSANTIYF. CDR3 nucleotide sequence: TGCAGTGCTAGAGATCTGATTTCTTCCGCTAACACCATATATTTT.

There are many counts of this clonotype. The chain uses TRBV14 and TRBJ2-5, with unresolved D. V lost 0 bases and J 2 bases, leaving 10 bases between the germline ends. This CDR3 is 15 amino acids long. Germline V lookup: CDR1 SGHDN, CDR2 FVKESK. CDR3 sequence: CASSQDLYRQETQYF. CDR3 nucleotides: TGTGCCAGCAGCCAAGATCTATACAGACAAGAGACCCAGTACTTC.

This CDR3 is CASSFVARETQYF. CDR3 nucleotides: TGTGCCAGCAGTTTTGTAGCGCGGGAGACCCAGTACTTC. J is TRBJ2-5 and V is TRBV28; TRBD2 is a possible D gene (5 bases). This CDR3 comprises 13 residues. The V gene lost 3 bases and the J gene lost 5 bases, with 10 bases spanning the gap. Germline V lookup: CDR1 MDHEN, CDR2 SYDVKM.

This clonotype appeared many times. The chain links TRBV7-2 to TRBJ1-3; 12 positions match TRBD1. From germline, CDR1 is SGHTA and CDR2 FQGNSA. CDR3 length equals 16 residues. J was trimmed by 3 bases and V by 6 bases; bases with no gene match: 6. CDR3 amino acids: CASRPGTGGFGNTIYF. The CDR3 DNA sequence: TGTGCCAGCAGACCAGGGACAGGGGGCTTTGGAAACACCATATATTTT.

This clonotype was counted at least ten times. CDR3 bases: TGTGCCACCAGTGACAGAGGGCAGCCCCAGCATTTT. It encodes CATSDRGQPQHF. This chain connects TRBV24-1 to TRBJ1-5, with D hard to call. Germline values: CDR1 KGHDR, CDR2 SFDVKD. The CDR3 spans 12 residues. V was pared by 4 bases and J by 7 bases, with 7 bases between.

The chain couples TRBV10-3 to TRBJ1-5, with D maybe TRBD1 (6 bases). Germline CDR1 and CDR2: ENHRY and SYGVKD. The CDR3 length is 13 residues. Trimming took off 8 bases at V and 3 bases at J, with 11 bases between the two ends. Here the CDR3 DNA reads TGTGCCATCGGGGAGGGGGTCAATCAGCCCCAGCATTTT. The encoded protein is CAIGEGVNQPQHF.

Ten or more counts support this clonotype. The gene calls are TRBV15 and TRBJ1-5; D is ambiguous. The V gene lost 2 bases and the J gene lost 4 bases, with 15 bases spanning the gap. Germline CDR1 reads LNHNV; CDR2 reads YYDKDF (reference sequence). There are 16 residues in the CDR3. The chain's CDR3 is CATSRIGAGGNQPQHF. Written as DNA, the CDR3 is TGTGCCACCAGCAGAATTGGAGCGGGAGGAAATCAGCCCCAGCATTTT.

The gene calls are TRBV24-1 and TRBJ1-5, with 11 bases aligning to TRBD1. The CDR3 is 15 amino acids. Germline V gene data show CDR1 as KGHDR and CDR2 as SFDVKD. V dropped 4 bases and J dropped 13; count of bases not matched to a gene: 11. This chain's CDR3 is CATSDSDRGQRDQHF. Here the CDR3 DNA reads TGTGCCACCAGTGACTCGGACAGGGGGCAAAGGGATCAGCATTTT.